In this sample, the clone carrying this TCR beta chain turned up a few times. The antigen is unknown. This entry comes from a study of beta chain features in type 1 diabetes. Looking at the study overall: Age, gender, cell numbers and subset yield matched between patients and controls. The study's findings and limits: Type 1 diabetes patients had moderately but significantly shorter TCRB CDR3s in all four CD4+ subsets.

Reverse transcribing all isolated RNA meant expressed TCRB transcripts were sequenced. Only in-frame clones appear in the TCRdb table, and some are missing; sequencing was by immunoSEQ multiplex PCR. There are fewer than 350,000 clones in the sample; 15% occur only once, and 0.015% to 0.019% lies in the top ten. The V gene's germline CDR1 is LGHNA and CDR2 YSLEER. The CDR3 has 15 amino acids. V shed 5 bases, J shed 9 bases, and the junction held 11 bases outside the gene matches. This clonotype was sampled from a man younger than 35 with type 1 diabetes. The rearrangement joins TRBV4-3 to TRBJ2-1; TRBD1 aligns across 9 bases. The sample consisted of naive CD4+ T cells from blood. CDR3 sequence: CASSSHGTGFGEQFF. The CDR3 DNA sequence: TGCGCCAGCAGCTCCCACGGGACAGGGTTCGGTGAGCAGTTCTTC.